This T cell receptor (beta chain) was found in a study of shared clonotypes between healthy human individuals. V was trimmed by 7 bases and J by 0 bases, leaving 10 bases between them. Germline values: CDR1 ENHRY, CDR2 SYGVKD. The CDR3 is made up of 13 amino acids. The repertoire was sequenced with immunoSEQ multiplex PCR; TCRdb's copy has only in-frame clones and lacks some. The table has about 510,000 clones, around 96% seen once. Sequenced sample: naive CD4+ T cells sorted from blood. The subset is: CD45RA+ positively selected. The origin of this receptor is a woman aged 25 to 39 in good health. The chain carries TRBV10-3 and TRBJ2-7; D remains ambiguous. The CDR3 sequence: CAIKQTISYEQYF. CDR3 sequence (DNA): TGTGCCATCAAGCAGACGATCTCCTACGAGCAGTACTTC.